This T cell receptor (beta chain) originates from a study of identical twins. The ends were cut back, 6 bases at V and 2 bases at J, with 13 bases in the middle. This CDR3 contains 14 residues. Healthy Caucasian individuals made up all the donors. Findings of the study overall: Beta clonotypes that were abundant in cord blood contained fewer insertions, a pattern absent from memory repertoires.

A template switching step contributed a universal primer site, while unique molecular identifiers were present in the cDNA. TCRdb called the 5' RACE reads again in MiXCR, with one record for every CDR3 protein. The sample has about 890,000 distinct CDR3 sequences, roughly an eighth seen once. This clonotype was counted once. Its matching antigen is unknown. Separately, the same data were catalogued under a study of yellow fever vaccine responses in identical twins. In that study: Twins reportedly appeared to share part of their vaccine T cell response while keeping part individual.

The sample was PBMCs. The clonotype comes from a woman aged 18 to 35 in good health. The chain is built from TRBV12-3 or TRBV12-4 and TRBJ1-1, with D perhaps TRBD1 (5 bases). CDR3 in amino acids: CASRAGGTNTEAFF. The CDR3 DNA follows: TGTGCCAGCAGGGCCGGAGGGACCAACACTGAAGCTTTCTTT.